The 9 T cell receptor beta chains below come from one sample, sequenced in a study of memory CD8 T cells in hepatitis C reinfection. Only in-frame clones appear in the TCRdb table, and some are missing; sequencing was by immunoSEQ multiplex PCR. The sample includes about 6,000 clones, 85% to 90% of them seen just once. Documented time point: pre-reinfection, 55 to 20 weeks before reinfection detection. The sorted cells went straight to TCR sequencing with no prior in vitro expansion. Sequenced sample: naive CD8+ T cells sorted from blood. These receptors all stem from a man aged 45-65 years with hepatitis C virus infection.

J is TRBJ2-3 and V is TRBV13; perhaps TRBD2 as D (6 bases). Trimming shortened V by 5 bases and J by 4 bases, and 22 bases separated the two germline ends. Germline V gene lookup returns CDR1 PRHDT and CDR2 FYEKMQ (reference sequence). This CDR3 is built from 17 residues. The CDR3 sequence is CASSGAGTSTPPDTQYF. The CDR3 DNA follows: TGTGCCAGCAGCGGAGCCGGGACTTCCACTCCCCCAGATACGCAGTATTTT.

This chain links TRBV27 with TRBJ2-5; a weak D match, TRBD1 (5 bases). CDR3 length: 16 amino acids. CDR1 MNHEY and CDR2 SMNVEV come from the germline V gene (reference sequence). V lost 5 bases, J lost 1 base, and 17 bases lay in between. The CDR3 sequence: CASSPTSGRAQETQYF. CDR3 nucleotide sequence: TGTGCCAGCAGTCCGACCTCGGGCAGGGCCCAAGAGACCCAGTACTTC.

This clone is a singleton in its sample. This chain uses TRBV4-1 with TRBJ2-7; 8 bases align to TRBD2. Germline loops: CDR1 MGHRA, CDR2 YSYEKL. The CDR3 contains 14 residues. The J segment lost 2 bases and the V segment lost 3 bases, leaving 3 bases of the junction unmatched. As DNA, the CDR3 is TGCGCCAGCAGCCAGAAGGGACTAGCCTACGAGCAGTACTTC. It translates to CASSQKGLAYEQYF.

The chain combines TRBV27 with TRBJ2-1; TRBD2 agrees at 7 bases. The CDR3 spans 17 residues. Germline values: CDR1 MNHEY, CDR2 SMNVEV (reference sequence). After removal of 1 base from V and 0 bases from J, the junction contained 6 bases not matched to a gene. The CDR3 reads CASSLLTSELSYNEQFF. Written as DNA, the CDR3 is TGTGCCAGCAGTTTATTAACTAGCGAACTCTCCTACAATGAGCAGTTCTTC.

The gene calls are TRBV10-2 and TRBJ2-1, with 7 bases that match TRBD1. Unmatched junction bases numbered 11, after V lost 0 bases and J lost 6 bases. CDR3 size: 17 residues. Per germline, CDR1 WSHSY and CDR2 SAAADI. The CDR3 here is CASSESPDRDGSNEQFF. The CDR3, as DNA: TGCGCCAGCAGTGAGTCGCCCGACAGGGATGGTTCCAATGAGCAGTTCTTC.

The V gene is TRBV14, the J gene TRBJ2-7; D gene uncertain. This CDR3 has 15 residues. CDR1 and CDR2 from the germline V gene are SGHDN and FVKESK. Trimming took 0 bases from V and 4 from J, leaving 13 bases between them. Here the CDR3 reads CASSQDPKPLYEQYF. Written as DNA, the CDR3 is TGTGCCAGCAGCCAAGATCCAAAACCCCTATACGAGCAGTACTTC. Variable domain in full (rest from reference TRBV14 and TRBJ2-7): EAGVTQFPSHSVIEKGQTVTLRCDPISGHDNLYWYRRVMGKEIKFLLHFVKESKQDESGMPNNRFLAERTGGTYSTLKVQPAELEDSGVYFCASSQDPKPLYEQYFGPGTRLTVT.

The rearrangement uses TRBV28 and TRBJ2-7, with no clear D. This CDR3 has 11 residues. Trimming pared 5 bases from V and 4 bases from J, leaving 6 bases between. Germline loops: CDR1 MDHEN, CDR2 SYDVKM. This CDR3 reads CASSQWYEQYF. For the CDR3, the DNA is TGTGCCAGCAGTCAGTGGTACGAGCAGTACTTC.

This sequence joins TRBV10-3 and TRBJ2-1, with 12 positions matching TRBD2. The junction had 5 bases not matched to a gene; V was cut back by 4 bases and J by 7 bases. The CDR3 is made up of 15 amino acids. CDR1 and CDR2 (germline): ENHRY, SYGVKD. The CDR3 protein is CAISAELAGGNEQFF. The CDR3 DNA reads TGTGCCATCAGTGCGGAACTAGCGGGAGGTAATGAGCAGTTCTTC.

The rearrangement links TRBV13 to TRBJ1-2; unclear D gene. V lost 1 base and J lost 7, with 4 bases in between. The CDR3 is 11 amino acids. Per germline, CDR1 PRHDT and CDR2 FYEKMQ (reference sequence). The CDR3 protein is CASSLDSGYTF. The CDR3 DNA follows: TGTGCCAGCAGCTTAGACTCTGGCTACACCTTC.